This TCR beta chain was recorded in a study of blood T cell repertoires in COVID-19. The overall study: The study drew acute and convalescent COVID-19 samples from the United States, Italy and Spain. The cDNA or gDNA used as material had been derived from T cells, B-cell-depleted T cells, or PBMCs.

The CDR3 contains 14 residues. CDR1 is MNHEY and CDR2 is SVGAGI in the germline V gene. Trimming stripped 8 bases from V and 0 bases from J, with 11 bases between. How the authors handled the data: Amplification of reference gene primers was used by the study to estimate nucleated cell counts. Here immunoSEQ multiplex PCR was the method, and the copy in TCRdb shows in-frame clones only, minus some. V, J and clone size were drawn from that table, and D and trimming were deduced from the DNA. The sample holds about 190,000 clones, around 80% seen once. This chain joins TRBV6-5 and TRBJ1-3; D unresolved. Sequencing was carried out using peripheral blood. This TCR was recovered from a man aged 25-45 years with active or convalescent COVID-19. For the CDR3, the DNA is TGTGCCAGCCGAGACATCTTCTCTGGAAACACCATATATTTT. This translates into CASRDIFSGNTIYF.